Following are 5 T cell receptor beta chains from one sample sequenced in a study of radiotherapy plus CTLA-4 blockade in lung cancer. TCRdb's table, derived via immunoSEQ multiplex PCR, lists solely in-frame clones and lacks some. Here the sample spans roughly 110,000 clones, about 84% being singletons. The sequences come from peripheral blood, collected from a patient treated with radiotherapy plus ipilimumab. The origin of the receptors is a human donor with non-small cell lung cancer that progressed on radiotherapy plus ipilimumab. Some clones in this sample may be carry-over from other donors' samples.

CDR3 sequence reads: CASSLEGPVSGYTF. CDR3 nucleotide sequence: TGCGCCAGCAGCTTGGAAGGGCCCGTAAGTGGCTACACCTTC. The rearrangement uses TRBV5-1 and TRBJ1-2; D not certain. The CDR3 is 14 amino acids. Trimming cost V 0 bases and J 7 bases, with 13 bases left between them. CDR1 is SGHRS and CDR2 is YFSETQ in the germline V gene.

The table lists this clone with a count of one. This chain joins TRBV25-1 and TRBJ1-6; 8 bases are shared with TRBD1. The CDR3 loop spans 14 amino acids. Germline V gives CDR1 MGHDK, CDR2 SYGVNS. The V gene end was trimmed by 6 bases and the J gene end by 9 bases; junction bases not matched to a gene: 7. In DNA, the CDR3 is TGTGCCAGCAGCCCTTCAGGGGGCGGTTCACCCCTCCACTTT. Protein: CASSPSGGGSPLHF.

This clone was counted once. This chain joins TRBV15 and TRBJ1-2; D is ambiguous. The length of the CDR3 is 13 residues. Trimming cost V 1 base and J 7 bases, with 10 bases left between them. Germline V gene data show CDR1 as LNHNV and CDR2 as YYDKDF (reference sequence). The CDR3 spells CATSRAGIGGYTF. The CDR3 coding sequence is TGTGCCACCAGCAGAGCCGGGATAGGTGGCTACACCTTC.

This rearrangement joins TRBV9 to TRBJ2-1; TRBD1 matches at 8 bases. Losses at the gene ends were 3 bases for V and 3 bases for J; bases not matched to a gene: 5. The CDR3 covers 15 residues. The germline V gene encodes CDR1 SGDLS and CDR2 YYNGEE. CDR3 sequence reads: CASSEGQGDYNEQFF. The CDR3 DNA follows: TGTGCCAGCAGCGAAGGACAGGGAGACTACAATGAGCAGTTCTTC.

Here the CDR3 reads CASSQGVALRETQYF. In DNA form, the CDR3 reads TGCGCCAGCAGCCAAGGGGTAGCGTTGAGGGAGACCCAGTACTTC. V gene TRBV4-1 combines with J gene TRBJ2-5; a possible D gene is TRBD2 (5 bases). Trimming took 1 base from V and 5 from J, leaving 14 bases between them. The length of the CDR3 is 15 residues. Germline CDR1 reads MGHRA; CDR2 reads YSYEKL.